This T cell receptor (beta chain) was recorded in a study of cytomegalovirus exposure and HLA in healthy donors. Study-wide findings and caveats: One later analysis, an examination of the 100 to 150 validation repertoires, found that first-cohort TCR clusters tended to co-occur in them. In vitro confirmation showed three CMV-associated chains to be CMV antigen specific. Cytomegalovirus status was reportedly diagnosed by the classifier with high specificity and sensitivity. The study labeled 164 TCR beta chains cytomegalovirus-associated.

Regarding this clone: Its antigen remains unidentified.

This table comes from immunoSEQ multiplex PCR, and its TCRdb copy is limited to in-frame clones, with some not included. This table has some 250,000 clones, 70% to 90% appearing once. The CDR3 has 15 amino acids. Trimming left V 9 bases short and J 2 bases short, with 20 bases between. Germline CDR1 and CDR2: ENHRY and SYGVKD. Sequencing was carried out using PBMCs. The source of this sequence is a woman in her thirties in good health and CMV-seropositive. The chain combines TRBV10-3 with TRBJ2-7, with a weak D call TRBD1 (5 bases). CDR3 DNA sequence: TGTGCCATACAAGGGGTAGGTGGGCCCGCCTACGAGCAGTACTTC. Its protein product is CAIQGVGGPAYEQYF.